Listed here are 11 T cell receptor beta chains from one sample, sequenced in a study of preoperative IRX-2 immunotherapy in early breast cancer. Treatment indicated: preoperative locoregional IRX-2 cytokine immunotherapy. The method was immunoSEQ multiplex PCR; TCRdb's version includes in-frame clones alone and lacks a portion of them. Of about 25,000 clones detected, 70% to 90% appear once; the ten largest clones hold over 1%. The sample in question was lymph node tissue, obtained after IRX-2 immunotherapy. These receptor sequences come from a human donor with breast cancer.

The chain uses TRBV6-8 and TRBJ2-3, with no clear D. Germline V CDR1 and CDR2: MNHGY, SAAAGT. The CDR3 consists of 14 residues. The germline V and J ends were trimmed by 4 bases and 4 bases, with 12 bases remaining between them. The CDR3 spells CASSSDQSADTQYF. In DNA, the CDR3 is TGTGCCAGCAGTTCCGACCAATCCGCAGATACGCAGTATTTT.

This clone was counted a single time. The chain links TRBV9 to TRBJ1-1; TRBD1 aligns across 7 bases. The trim removed 5 bases at V and 3 bases at J, leaving 1 base unmatched. The CDR3 covers 12 residues. Germline loops: CDR1 SGDLS, CDR2 YYNGEE. The CDR3, as DNA: TGTGCCAGCAGGCAGGGGGACACTGAAGCTTTCTTT. Encoded protein: CASRQGDTEAFF.

The chain combines TRBV9 with TRBJ1-1; D perhaps matches TRBD1 (6 bases). From germline, CDR1 is SGDLS and CDR2 YYNGEE. This CDR3 contains 13 residues. V was clipped by 2 bases and J by 6 bases, with 11 bases between them. The chain's CDR3 is CASSVTQGSEAFF. For the CDR3, the DNA is TGTGCCAGCAGCGTGACACAGGGCTCTGAAGCTTTCTTT.

In the case of this clone: An end of the junction differs from the germline gene, which may be a read error. This rearrangement joins TRBV6-4 to TRBJ1-1, with no clear D. Germline loops: CDR1 MRHNA, CDR2 SNTAGT. The CDR3 is 17 amino acids. DNA of the CDR3: TGTGCCAGCAGTTACTCTTTTTTTCGGGTGGTCGACACTGAAGCTTTCTTT. It translates to CASSYSFFRVVDTEAFF.

The J gene is TRBJ1-1, the V gene TRBV10-1, with D perhaps matching TRBD1 (5 bases). The germline V gene has CDR1 WNHNN and CDR2 SYGVQD (reference sequence). The CDR3 spans 14 residues. V lost 6 bases to trimming and J lost 1 base, with 12 bases between them. DNA for the CDR3: TGCGCCAGCAGCATAACGACAGAGAACACTGAAGCTTTCTTT. Encoded protein: CASSITTENTEAFF.

This clone appeared once. V and J are TRBV6-8 and TRBJ2-7; TRBD2 agrees at 7 bases. The germline V gene has CDR1 MNHGY and CDR2 SAAAGT. V trimming: 0 bases; J trimming: 0 bases; junction bases outside the gene matches: 2. This CDR3 has 15 amino acids. The CDR3, as DNA: TGTGCCAGCAGTTACTCGGGGGGGAGCTCCTACGAGCAGTACTTC. It codes for CASSYSGGSSYEQYF.

The chain recombines TRBV15 with TRBJ2-1; TRBD2 aligns across 9 bases. The V gene end was trimmed by 2 bases and the J gene end by 5 bases; junction bases not matched to a gene: 10. This CDR3 is 17 amino acids long. Per germline, CDR1 LNHNV and CDR2 YYDKDF (reference sequence). As DNA, the CDR3 is TGTGCCACCAGCAGACTTATAGGCGGGGGGGACCACAATGAGCAGTTCTTC. It is translated as CATSRLIGGGDHNEQFF.

The V gene is TRBV11-3, the J gene TRBJ1-1, with D unclear. CDR1 SGHNT and CDR2 YENEEA come from the germline V gene. The length of the CDR3 is 15 residues. Trimming removed 3 bases at V and 7 bases at J, with 18 bases between. For the CDR3, the DNA is TGTGCCAGCAGCTTCCAAATGGGCCAGTTCGGTGAAGCTTTCTTT. As protein: CASSFQMGQFGEAFF.

The chain employs TRBV11-3 and TRBJ1-2; TRBD1 is a possible D gene (6 bases). Germline values: CDR1 SGHNT, CDR2 YENEEA. This CDR3 has 15 amino acids. V was pared by 5 bases and J by 6 bases, with 19 bases between. CDR3 sequence reads: CASSQAGAPLDGYTF. CDR3 DNA sequence: TGTGCCAGCAGCCAGGCAGGGGCTCCTTTGGATGGCTACACCTTC.

This chain uses TRBV11-3 with TRBJ2-3, with D unclear. With 1 base removed from V and 10 bases from J, the gap between germline ends came to 18 bases. The CDR3 contains 15 residues. Germline CDR1 is SGHNT and CDR2 is YENEEA. The CDR3 DNA sequence: TGTGCCAGCAGCTTAGGAGTAACCGTCGAACGGCCGCAGTATTTT. It codes for CASSLGVTVERPQYF.

The chain uses TRBV6-8 and TRBJ2-7; D remains ambiguous. The CDR3 runs 12 residues. V was trimmed by 5 bases and J by 0 bases, leaving 5 bases between them. CDR1 is MNHGY, CDR2 SAAAGT, per germline. The CDR3 is CASSDNSYEQYF. DNA of the CDR3: TGTGCCAGCAGTGACAACTCCTACGAGCAGTACTTC.